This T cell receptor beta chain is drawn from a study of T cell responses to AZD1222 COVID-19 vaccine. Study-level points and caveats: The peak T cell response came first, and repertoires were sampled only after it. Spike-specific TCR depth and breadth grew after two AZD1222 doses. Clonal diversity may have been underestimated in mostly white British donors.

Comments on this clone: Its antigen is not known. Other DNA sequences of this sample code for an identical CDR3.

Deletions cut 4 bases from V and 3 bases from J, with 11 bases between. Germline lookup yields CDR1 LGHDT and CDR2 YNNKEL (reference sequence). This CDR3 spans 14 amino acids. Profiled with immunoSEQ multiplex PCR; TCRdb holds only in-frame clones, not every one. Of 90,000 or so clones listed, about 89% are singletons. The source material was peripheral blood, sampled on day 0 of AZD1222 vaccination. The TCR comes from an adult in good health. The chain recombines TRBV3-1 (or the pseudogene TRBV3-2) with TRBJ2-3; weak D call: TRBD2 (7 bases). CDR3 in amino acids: CASSPGRGTDTQYF. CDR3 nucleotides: TGTGCCAGCAGCCCAGGGAGGGGGACAGATACGCAGTATTTT.